One T cell receptor (beta chain) is described in this entry. The CDR3 is 18 residues long. V was shortened by 0 bases and J by 0 bases, with 15 bases between the two germline ends. The germline gives CDR1 SGHVS, CDR2 FQNEAQ. These data are taken from a study of blood T cell repertoires in COVID-19. Overall study: COVID-19 samples collected from the United States, Italy and Spain covered acute and convalescent phases. T cells, B-cell-depleted T cells, or PBMCs provided the cDNA or gDNA that served as material.

The authors' processing: Nucleated cell number was recorded as an estimate derived from reference gene primer amplification. Profiling relied on immunoSEQ multiplex PCR, and the TCRdb table lists in-frame clones only, not all of them. That table supplies the V and J calls and clone size; D and trimming were determined from the DNA. The table records roughly 150,000 clones, more than 70% of them present only once. The origin of this receptor is a man aged 60 to 69 with acute or convalescent COVID-19. The sequenced sample consisted of peripheral blood. The chain is built from TRBV7-8 and TRBJ1-5; a possible D gene is TRBD1 (6 bases). The CDR3: CASSLAGRGDYSNQPQHF. DNA of the CDR3: TGTGCCAGCAGCTTAGCCGGCAGGGGTGACTATAGCAATCAGCCCCAGCATTTT.